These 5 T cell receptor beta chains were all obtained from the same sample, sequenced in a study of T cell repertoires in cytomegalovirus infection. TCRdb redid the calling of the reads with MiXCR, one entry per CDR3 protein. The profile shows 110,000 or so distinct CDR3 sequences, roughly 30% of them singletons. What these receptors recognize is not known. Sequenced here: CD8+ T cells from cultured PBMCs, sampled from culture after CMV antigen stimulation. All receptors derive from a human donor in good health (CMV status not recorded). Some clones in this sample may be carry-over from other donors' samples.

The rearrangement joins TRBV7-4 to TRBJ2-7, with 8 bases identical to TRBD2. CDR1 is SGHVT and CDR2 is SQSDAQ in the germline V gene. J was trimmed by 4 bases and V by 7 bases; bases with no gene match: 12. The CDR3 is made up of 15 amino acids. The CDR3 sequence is CASTKSTSEMYEQYF. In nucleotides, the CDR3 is TGTGCCAGCACCAAATCGACTAGCGAGATGTACGAGCAGTACTTC.

The CDR3 DNA reads TGTGCCAGCAGCTCGGACAGCCCATCCCTCCACTTT. Encoded protein: CASSSDSPSLHF. The chain couples TRBV7-9 to TRBJ1-6; possible D gene TRBD1, 6 bases. Germline CDR1 is SEHNR and CDR2 is FQNEAQ (reference sequence). Trimming cost V 4 bases and J 14 bases, with 12 bases left between them. The CDR3 runs 12 residues.

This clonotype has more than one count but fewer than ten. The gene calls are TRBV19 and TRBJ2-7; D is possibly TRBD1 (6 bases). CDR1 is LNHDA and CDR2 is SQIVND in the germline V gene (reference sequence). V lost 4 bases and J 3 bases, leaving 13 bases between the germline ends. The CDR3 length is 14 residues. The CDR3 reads CASSKQGRHYEQYF. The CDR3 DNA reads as TGTGCCAGTAGTAAACAGGGAAGACACTACGAGCAGTACTTC.

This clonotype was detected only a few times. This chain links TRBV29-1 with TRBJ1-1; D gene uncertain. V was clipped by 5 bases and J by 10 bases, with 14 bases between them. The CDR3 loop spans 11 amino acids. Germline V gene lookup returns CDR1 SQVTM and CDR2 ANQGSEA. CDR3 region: CSVFLGSAAFF. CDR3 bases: TGCAGCGTTTTCCTCGGGTCAGCAGCTTTCTTT.

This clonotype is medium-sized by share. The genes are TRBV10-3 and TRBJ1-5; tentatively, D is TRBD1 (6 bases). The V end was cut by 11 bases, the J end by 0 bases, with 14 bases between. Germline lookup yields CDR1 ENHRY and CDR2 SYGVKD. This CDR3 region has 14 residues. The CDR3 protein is CAADSFDSNQPQHF. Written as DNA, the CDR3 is TGTGCCGCGGACAGCTTCGATAGCAATCAGCCCCAGCATTTT.